This TCR beta chain was sequenced for a study of blood T cell repertoires in COVID-19. Looking at the study overall: Samples taken during acute and convalescent COVID-19 were collected in the United States, Italy and Spain.

Profiled with immunoSEQ multiplex PCR; TCRdb holds only in-frame clones, not every one. The table shows just under 80,000 clones, with 88% occurring only once. Germline-derived CDR1 and CDR2 are ENHRY and SYGVKD. V lost 6 bases to trimming and J lost 6 bases; unmatched junction nucleotides: 0. The CDR3 sequence is 12 residues long. The origin of this receptor is a human donor in a cohort sampled during active COVID-19. The chain recombines TRBV10-3 with TRBJ2-2; 8 positions agree with TRBD1. The sample taken for sequencing was peripheral blood. The DNA for the CDR3 is TGTGCCATCAGACAGGGGGCCGGGGAGCTGTTTTTT. It encodes CAIRQGAGELFF.